This T cell receptor beta chain was sequenced in a study of graft-versus-host responses after intestinal transplantation. About the research overall: Anti-thymocyte globulin induction preceded about 3 years of tacrolimus and steroid maintenance in all recipients. Regarding the study as a whole: Allografts carried high graft-versus-host to host-versus-graft clonal ratios in patients having graft-donor T cell macrochimerism. Some GvH clones appeared in ileal mucosa or blood before recipient bone marrow.

The ends lost 4 bases at V and 2 bases at J; junction bases unmatched: 5. The length of the CDR3 is 15 residues. The germline V gene encodes CDR1 MNHNS and CDR2 SASEGT. Libraries were prepared by immunoSEQ multiplex PCR; TCRdb keeps only in-frame clonotypes and omits some of them. The profile shows more than 70,000 clones, approximately 80% of them singletons. A note on this clone: Its antigen is unidentified.

The receptor was isolated from a human donor who received an intestinal transplant. The rearrangement joins TRBV6-1 to TRBJ2-5; 9 positions agree with TRBD2. The material sequenced was unstimulated CD4+ T cells sorted from spleen or lymph node cells, taken before intestinal transplant. Written as DNA, the CDR3 is TGTGCCAGCAGTGTCGGGACTAGCCGGCAAGAGACCCAGTACTTC. It encodes CASSVGTSRQETQYF.